This T cell receptor beta chain was sequenced for a study of cytotoxic CD8 clonotypes in ibrutinib-treated CLL. The overall study: Enrolment comprised over ten relapsed/refractory and approximately 16 treatment-naive patients; roughly 18 were IGHV unmutated. Outcomes included some 24 partial and 2 complete responses; after median roughly 69 months, approximately 15 stayed remitted and 12 progressed.

With regard to this clone: The antigen remains unidentified.

Repertoires were generated with immunoSEQ multiplex PCR, while TCRdb's copy carries only in-frame clones and drops some. The data show 60,000 to 75,000 clones, approximately 90% seen once. The study, taken as a whole, reports: An increase in clonality occurred at ibrutinib response, followed by a return toward baseline at progression. Contraction or stability on treatment was seen for public clonotypes, which were uncommon.

Sequences were derived from PBMCs, sampled after 12 months of ibrutinib treatment. This TCR came from a human donor with chronic lymphocytic leukemia.

CDR3 region: CASSYFRGGEQYF. For the CDR3, the DNA is TGTGCCAGCAGTTACTTCCGGGGCGGCGAGCAGTACTTC. This sequence joins TRBV6-5 and TRBJ2-7, with D perhaps being TRBD1 or TRBD2 (5 bases each). Trimming removed 1 base from V and 6 bases from J, with 10 bases in between. The germline V gene has CDR1 MNHEY and CDR2 SVGAGI. The CDR3 loop spans 13 amino acids.